The next 4 T cell receptor beta chains were all read from a single sample in a study of T cells after yellow fever vaccination. TCRdb called the 5' RACE reads again in MiXCR, with one record for every CDR3 protein. The sample shows about 340,000 distinct CDR3 sequences, under 5% of them seen only once. The sample was PBMCs, taken 5 days after the yellow fever booster vaccination. The receptors originated from a man aged 18 to 30 who received the YFV17D yellow fever vaccine.

This clonotype was found a few times. The chain is built from TRBV6-5 and TRBJ2-2; 8 nucleotides agree with TRBD1. The CDR3 is 15 amino acids. The germline V gene has CDR1 MNHEY and CDR2 SVGAGI. The junction had 7 bases not matched to a gene; V was cut back by 6 bases and J by 4 bases. CDR3 protein: CASRARTGFTGELFF. The DNA for the CDR3 is TGTGCCAGCAGAGCACGGACAGGGTTCACCGGGGAGCTGTTTTTT.

This clonotype was detected ten times or more. The chain carries TRBV7-2 and TRBJ1-5; 12 bases are shared with TRBD1. V lost 5 bases to trimming and J lost 2 bases; unmatched junction nucleotides: 19. Germline V lookup: CDR1 SGHTA, CDR2 FQGNSA. This CDR3 has 21 amino acids. CDR3 in DNA: TGTGCCAGCAGCCCTTACCTGGGACAGGGGGCATCCCCTCGGGGCAATCAGCCCCAGCATTTT. Protein: CASSPYLGQGASPRGNQPQHF.

This clonotype appeared a single time. The rearrangement joins TRBV20-1 to TRBJ1-4, with D perhaps TRBD1 (5 bases). With 4 bases removed from V and 13 bases from J, the gap between germline ends came to 22 bases. CDR3 length: 14 residues. Germline CDR1 reads DFQATT; CDR2 reads SNEGSKA (reference sequence). The DNA of the CDR3 is TGCAGTGCTACAAGGGACCCCTCATTACTTCGACTGTTTTTT. Protein sequence: CSATRDPSLLRLFF.

This clonotype has a handful of counts. V is TRBV6-1 and J is TRBJ2-2, with 8 bases identical to TRBD1. There are 18 residues in the CDR3. CDR1 is MNHNS and CDR2 is SASEGT in the germline V gene. V shed 2 bases, J shed 4 bases, and the junction held 12 bases outside the gene matches. In DNA, the CDR3 is TGTGCCAGCAGTGAAACCTCCGGGACAGGAATCCCCACCGGGGAGCTGTTTTTT. It yields the protein CASSETSGTGIPTGELFF.